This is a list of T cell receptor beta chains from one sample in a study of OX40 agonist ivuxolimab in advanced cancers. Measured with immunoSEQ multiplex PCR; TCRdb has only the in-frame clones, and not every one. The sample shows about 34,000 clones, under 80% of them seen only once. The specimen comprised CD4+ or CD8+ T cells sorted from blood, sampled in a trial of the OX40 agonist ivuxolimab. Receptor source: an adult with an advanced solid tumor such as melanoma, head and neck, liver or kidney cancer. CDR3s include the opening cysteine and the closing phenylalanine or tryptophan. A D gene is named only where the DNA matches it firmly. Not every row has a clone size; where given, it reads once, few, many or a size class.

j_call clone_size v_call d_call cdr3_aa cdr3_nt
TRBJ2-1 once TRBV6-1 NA CARGGGGSYNEQFF TGTGCCCGTGGAGGGGGCGGGTCCTACAATGAGCAGTTCTTC
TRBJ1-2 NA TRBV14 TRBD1 CASSLGTGSGYTF TGTGCCAGCAGCCTAGGGACAGGGAGCGGCTACACCTTC
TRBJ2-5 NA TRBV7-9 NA CASSLGQGIETQYF TGTGCCAGCAGCTTGGGCCAGGGGATAGAGACCCAGTACTTC
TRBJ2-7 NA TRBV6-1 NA CASSSAGGGASEQYF TGTGCCAGCAGCTCAGCAGGAGGGGGGGCCTCCGAGCAGTACTTC
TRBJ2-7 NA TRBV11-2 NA CASSRVPRDEQYF TGTGCCAGCAGCCGGGTCCCCAGGGACGAGCAGTACTTC
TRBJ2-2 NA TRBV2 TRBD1 CATRTGNTGELFF TGTGCCACTAGGACAGGGAACACCGGGGAGCTGTTTTTT
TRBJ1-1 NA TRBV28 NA CASSLREGYTEAFF TGTGCCAGCAGTTTAAGAGAGGGGTACACTGAAGCTTTCTTT
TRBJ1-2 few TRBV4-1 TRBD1 CASSQARDSSIYGYTF TGCGCCAGCAGCCAAGCTAGGGACAGCAGTATCTATGGCTACACCTTC
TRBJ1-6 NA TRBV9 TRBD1 CASSPALTGSHSPLHF TGTGCCAGCAGCCCCGCCCTGACAGGGTCGCATTCACCCCTCCACTTT
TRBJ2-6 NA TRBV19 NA CASSIGVGRASGANVLTF TGTGCCAGTAGTATAGGGGTGGGCAGGGCCTCTGGGGCCAACGTCCTGACTTTC
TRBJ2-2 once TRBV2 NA CASIYSSNTGELFF TGTGCCAGCATTTACAGTTCAAACACCGGGGAGCTGTTTTTT
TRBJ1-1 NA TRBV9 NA CASSVVSGNTEAFF TGTGCCAGCAGCGTAGTGTCGGGGAACACTGAAGCTTTCTTT
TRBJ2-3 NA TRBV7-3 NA CASSSTATSTDTQYF TGTGCCAGCAGCTCGACAGCTACTAGCACAGATACGCAGTATTTT
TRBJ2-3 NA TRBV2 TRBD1 CASSRQGATDTQYF TGTGCCAGCTCTCGACAGGGGGCCACAGATACGCAGTATTTT
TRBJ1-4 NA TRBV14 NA CASSLRAGLSNEKLFF TGTGCCAGCAGCCTTCGAGCAGGGTTATCTAATGAAAAACTGTTTTTT
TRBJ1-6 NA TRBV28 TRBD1 CASSPPRTGTDSPLHF TGTGCCAGCTCTCCCCCTCGGACAGGGACGGATTCACCCCTCCACTTT